The 32 T cell receptor beta chains below all came from one sample that was sequenced in a study of blood T cell repertoires in COVID-19 (dated by TCRdb to the early 2020s). The method behind the library was the immunoSEQ multiplex PCR assay. TCRdb's version of the immuneACCESS table is confined to in-frame rearrangements and falls short of the full clone set. An unresolved V gene accounts for under half of the shortfall where checked; the remainder is of unknown origin. In this sample the table shows approximately 90,000 clones, 80% of which occur a single time. Less than 20% of the sample belongs to the ten largest clones. Material for sequencing was peripheral blood. The source is a woman aged 80 or over with acute or convalescent COVID-19.

The chain combines TRBV6-5 with TRBJ1-5; 8 bases line up with TRBD1. Germline CDR1 and CDR2: MNHEY and SVGAGI. The CDR3 has 13 residues. After removal of 5 bases from V and 6 bases from J, the junction contained 3 bases not matched to a gene. Written as DNA, the CDR3 is TGTGCCAGCAGTCAGGGGGCGCCTCAGCCCCAGCATTTT. It translates to CASSQGAPQPQHF.

J is TRBJ1-3 and V is TRBV20-1, with D tentatively TRBD1 (6 bases). Per germline, CDR1 DFQATT and CDR2 SNEGSKA (reference sequence). V was clipped by 3 bases and J by 5 bases, with 20 bases between them. The CDR3 runs to 16 residues. The CDR3 reads CSASLLSDRLRNTIYF. The CDR3, as DNA: TGCAGTGCTAGTCTACTATCCGACAGGCTTAGAAACACCATATATTTT.

The chain combines TRBV27 with TRBJ2-7, with 14 bases lining up with TRBD2. CDR1 MNHEY and CDR2 SMNVEV come from the germline V gene (reference sequence). The trim removed 6 bases at V and 8 bases at J, leaving 12 bases unmatched. CDR3 length: 16 amino acids. The CDR3 here is CASSLGLAGGFLQQYF. The CDR3 DNA is TGTGCCAGCAGCCTCGGACTAGCGGGGGGCTTCTTACAGCAGTACTTC.

The chain recombines TRBV28 with TRBJ2-1; 16 nucleotides agree with TRBD2. The CDR3 extends over 15 amino acids. The J segment lost 8 bases and the V segment lost 8 bases, leaving 6 bases of the junction unmatched. Germline V gene data show CDR1 as MDHEN and CDR2 as SYDVKM. The CDR3 DNA reads as TGTGCCAGCCGGTCCGGGACTAGCGGGAGGGATGAGCAGTTCTTC. This encodes CASRSGTSGRDEQFF.

This clone was detected only once. V and J are TRBV4-2 and TRBJ1-3; 7 bases match TRBD1. The CDR3 contains 19 residues. From germline, CDR1 is LGHNA and CDR2 YNFKEQ. Trimming took 1 base from V and 0 from J; bases not matched to a gene: 12. CDR3 protein: CASSQGVLRGHFSGNTIYF. In DNA form, the CDR3 reads TGTGCCAGCAGCCAAGGAGTCTTAAGGGGGCATTTCTCTGGAAACACCATATATTTT.

The rearrangement joins TRBV19 to TRBJ2-3, with 8 bases aligning to TRBD2. CDR3 length: 13 amino acids. Germline V gene sequence: CDR1 LNHDA, CDR2 SQIVND (reference sequence). The V gene end was trimmed by 9 bases and the J gene end by 2 bases; junction bases not matched to a gene: 4. In nucleotides, the CDR3 is TGTGCCAGCACTAGCGGAAACACAGATACGCAGTATTTT. This sequence encodes CASTSGNTDTQYF.

The chain links TRBV7-3 to TRBJ2-3; TRBD2 might be the D (7 bases). This CDR3 has 14 residues. Germline V CDR1 and CDR2: SGHTA, FQGTGA. V gave up 5 bases and J gave up 4 bases, with 13 bases separating them. This CDR3 reads CASSSTGGADTQYF. CDR3 DNA sequence: TGTGCCAGCAGCAGCACGGGGGGCGCAGATACGCAGTATTTT.

This chain uses TRBV12-3 or TRBV12-4 with TRBJ1-2; TRBD1 agrees at 10 bases. The CDR3 runs to 13 residues. The ends lost 3 bases at V and 9 bases at J; junction bases unmatched: 4. DNA for the CDR3: TGTGCCAGCAGTTTGGACAGGGGGTTTAGCTACACCTTC. Translating gives CASSLDRGFSYTF.

The V call is TRBV19, the J call TRBJ1-1; no reliable D call. CDR1 is LNHDA, CDR2 SQIVND, per germline (reference sequence). The CDR3 runs to 18 residues. Trimming removed 4 bases at V and 4 bases at J, with 25 bases between. The CDR3 spells CASSTWVYRPTPGTEAFF. The CDR3, as DNA: TGTGCCAGTAGTACCTGGGTTTACCGACCCACCCCGGGCACTGAAGCTTTCTTT. The full variable domain, in which reference TRBV19 and TRBJ1-1 provide the parts outside the CDR3, is DGGITQSPKYLFRKEGQNVTLSCEQNLNHDAMYWYRQDPGQGLRLIYYSQIVNDFQKGDIAEGYSVSREKKESFPLTVTSAQKNPTAFYLCASSTWVYRPTPGTEAFFGQGTRLTVV.

DNA for the CDR3: TGTGCCAGCAGCTTCTCGACAGGGGTTAGGGGAAACACCATATATTTT. Its protein is CASSFSTGVRGNTIYF. This chain links TRBV7-2 with TRBJ1-3, with 8 bases lining up with TRBD1. V shed 3 bases, J shed 4 bases, and the junction held 8 bases outside the gene matches. Germline lookup yields CDR1 SGHTA and CDR2 FQGNSA. CDR3 length equals 16 residues.

This chain connects TRBV2 to TRBJ1-2; TRBD1 agrees at 8 bases. Germline assignment: CDR1 SNHLY and CDR2 FYNNEI. The CDR3 totals 13 residues. The ends lost 4 bases at V and 2 bases at J; junction bases unmatched: 0. CDR3 sequence (DNA): TGTGCCAGCAGTGGGACAGGGAACTATGGCTACACCTTC. Its translation: CASSGTGNYGYTF.

This chain joins TRBV12-3 or TRBV12-4 and TRBJ1-3; D not certain. The CDR3 has 13 amino acids. V gave up 7 bases and J gave up 1 base, with 8 bases separating them. The CDR3 coding sequence is TGTGCCAGCACCCCCAGGTCTGGAAACACCATATATTTT. Translating it yields CASTPRSGNTIYF.

This clone occurred a few times. The chain carries TRBV27 and TRBJ2-5; D is uncertain. The germline V gene encodes CDR1 MNHEY and CDR2 SMNVEV (reference sequence). The CDR3 covers 13 residues. Trimming cost V 3 bases and J 2 bases, with 7 bases left between them. CDR3 sequence reads: CASSLRRQETQYF. The CDR3 DNA follows: TGTGCCAGCAGTTTGAGGCGACAAGAGACCCAGTACTTC.

The chain links TRBV18 to TRBJ2-2, with a tentative D call TRBD1 (6 bases). Germline CDR1 is KGHSH and CDR2 is LQKENI. The CDR3 totals 17 residues. Trimming shortened V by 0 bases and J by 1 base, and 12 bases separated the two germline ends. CDR3 amino acids: CASSPPQGSWNTGELFF. The CDR3 nucleotides read TGTGCCAGCTCACCACCTCAGGGGTCCTGGAACACCGGGGAGCTGTTTTTT.

This clone showed up just a few times. The V gene is TRBV6-5, the J gene TRBJ2-3; TRBD2 might be the D (5 bases). Germline assignment: CDR1 MNHEY and CDR2 SVGAGI. V dropped 6 bases and J dropped 2 bases, with 12 bases sitting between them. The CDR3 extends over 14 amino acids. The CDR3 loop is CASRPGLYTDTQYF. In DNA, the CDR3 is TGTGCCAGCAGGCCCGGACTTTACACAGATACGCAGTATTTT.

This clone occurred once. CDR3 amino acids: CASSYSEGAAGNTIYF. CDR3 in DNA: TGTGCCAGCAGTTACTCCGAGGGGGCCGCTGGAAACACCATATATTTT. V and J are TRBV6-5 and TRBJ1-3, with 7 bases aligning to TRBD1. This CDR3 is built from 16 residues. The ends lost 0 bases at V and 2 bases at J; junction bases unmatched: 4. Germline V gives CDR1 MNHEY, CDR2 SVGAGI.

This chain joins TRBV7-9 and TRBJ2-7, with D maybe TRBD2 (5 bases). This CDR3 contains 14 residues. The germline V gene encodes CDR1 SEHNR and CDR2 FQNEAQ (reference sequence). V lost 5 bases and J lost 4, with 15 bases in between. The CDR3 sequence is CASSASYGRYEQYF. Here the CDR3 DNA reads TGTGCCAGCAGCGCGAGTTATGGGAGATACGAGCAGTACTTC.

The V call is TRBV19, the J call TRBJ1-4; D may be TRBD1 (6 bases). Germline V gene sequence: CDR1 LNHDA, CDR2 SQIVND (reference sequence). This CDR3 comprises 16 residues. V lost 1 base, J lost 7 bases, and 16 bases lay in between. CDR3 coding DNA: TGTGCCAGTAGTATAGTAGGAGGGGAGGGGGGTGAAAAACTGTTTTTT. Its protein is CASSIVGGEGGEKLFF.

V gene TRBV5-1 combines with J gene TRBJ1-2; D is uncertain. The CDR3 has 14 residues. CDR1 and CDR2 from the germline V gene are SGHRS and YFSETQ. V was cut by 4 bases and J by 4 bases, with 14 bases left in between. The CDR3 nucleotides are TGCGCCAGCAGCGAGTCCAGGTTTGTCTATGGCTACACCTTC. It translates to CASSESRFVYGYTF. The full variable domain, with the rest looked up from reference TRBV5-1 and TRBJ1-2, is KAGVTQTPRYLIKTRGQQVTLSCSPISGHRSVSWYQQTPGQGLQFLFEYFSETQRNKGNFPGRFSGRQFSNSRSEMNVSTLELGDSALYLCASSESRFVYGYTFGSGTRLTVV.

The rearrangement links TRBV7-2 to TRBJ2-3; TRBD2 is a possible D gene (7 bases). In germline, CDR1 is SGHTA, CDR2 FQGNSA. The CDR3 has 16 residues. Between the trimmed V and J ends, which lost 2 bases and 6 bases, there was a span of 18 bases. The CDR3 coding sequence is TGTGCCAGCAGCTTAAGGGCGGGGGCGTCGGTGGATACGCAGTATTTT. Protein product: CASSLRAGASVDTQYF.

V gene TRBV19 combines with J gene TRBJ1-4; the match to TRBD1 covers 10 bases. CDR3 length: 18 residues. V trimming: 5 bases; J trimming: 6 bases; junction bases outside the gene matches: 15. Germline V gene sequence: CDR1 LNHDA, CDR2 SQIVND (reference sequence). CDR3 protein: CASSVVRDRGRLDEKLFF. The CDR3 nucleotides are TGTGCCAGTAGTGTCGTCCGGGACAGGGGACGGTTGGATGAAAAACTGTTTTTT.

CDR3 region: CASSLVRGPTDEQFF. CDR3 nucleotide sequence: TGCGCCAGCAGCTTGGTGCGGGGCCCTACGGATGAGCAGTTCTTC. V gene TRBV5-1 combines with J gene TRBJ2-1; D may be TRBD2 (6 bases). The germline V and J ends were trimmed by 0 bases and 8 bases, with 15 bases remaining between them. The V gene's germline CDR1 is SGHRS and CDR2 YFSETQ. The CDR3 loop spans 15 amino acids.

The CDR3 DNA is TGCAGCGTTACCCGGGACAGGGGCTACAATGAGCAGTTCTTC. This translates into CSVTRDRGYNEQFF. This rearrangement joins TRBV29-1 to TRBJ2-1; 10 bases align to TRBD1. The V gene end was trimmed by 5 bases and the J gene end by 3 bases; junction bases not matched to a gene: 4. Germline-derived CDR1 and CDR2 are SQVTM and ANQGSEA. The CDR3 consists of 14 residues.

The rearrangement joins TRBV18 to TRBJ2-2, with D possibly TRBD2 on 6 matching bases. The CDR3 runs 18 residues. Germline assignment: CDR1 KGHSH and CDR2 LQKENI. Trimming took off 2 bases at V and 0 bases at J, with 16 bases between the two ends. Here the CDR3 DNA reads TGTGCCAGCTCACCAGTGCGGAGGGGCTTTTCGAACACCGGGGAGCTGTTTTTT. Protein sequence: CASSPVRRGFSNTGELFF. Supplemented by reference TRBV18 and TRBJ2-2, the full variable domain reads NAGVMQNPRHLVRRRGQEARLRCSPMKGHSHVYWYRQLPEEGLKFMVYLQKENIIDESGMPKERFSAEFPKEGPSILRIQQVVRGDSAAYFCASSPVRRGFSNTGELFFGEGSRLTVL.

This clone occurred once. The chain joins TRBV2 to TRBJ1-6, with TRBD1 identical over 11 bases. The CDR3 is 14 residues long. Germline values: CDR1 SNHLY, CDR2 FYNNEI. The trim removed 6 bases at V and 10 bases at J, leaving 5 bases unmatched. CDR3 loop: CASRMDRGRSPLHF. DNA of the CDR3: TGTGCCAGCAGAATGGACAGGGGGCGATCACCCCTCCACTTT. Full variable domain (remainder filled in from reference TRBV2 and TRBJ1-6): EPEVTQTPSHQVTQMGQEVILRCVPISNHLYFYWYRQILGQKVEFLVSFYNNEISEKSEIFDDQFSVERPDGSNFTLKIRSTKLEDSAMYFCASRMDRGRSPLHFGNGTRLTVT.

The gene calls are TRBV5-6 and TRBJ2-7, with 9 bases that match TRBD1. V trimming: 0 bases; J trimming: 3 bases; junction bases outside the gene matches: 10. Germline lookup yields CDR1 SGHDT and CDR2 YYEEEE. The length of the CDR3 is 17 residues. Here the CDR3 DNA reads TGTGCCAGCAGCTTGGACGCGGCGTGGACAGGGGACTACGAGCAGTACTTC. Translation gives CASSLDAAWTGDYEQYF.

The chain uses TRBV19 and TRBJ1-2; D not certain. This CDR3 is built from 12 residues. V dropped 8 bases and J dropped 0 bases, with 7 bases sitting between them. Germline loops: CDR1 LNHDA, CDR2 SQIVND (reference sequence). The CDR3 region is CASSRANYGYTF. The CDR3 bases are TGTGCCAGTTCGAGAGCTAACTATGGCTACACCTTC.

This clone came up a few times. The V call is TRBV9, the J call TRBJ1-4; 7 bases match TRBD1. Per germline, CDR1 SGDLS and CDR2 YYNGEE. J gave up 8 bases and V 0 bases, and 4 bases lay outside the gene matches. The CDR3 is made up of 14 amino acids. The CDR3 nucleotides read TGTGCCAGCAGCGTAGGGGACAGATCCGAAAAACTGTTTTTT. This translates into CASSVGDRSEKLFF. Filled out from reference TRBV9 and TRBJ1-4, the complete variable domain reads DSGVTQTPKHLITATGQRVTLRCSPRSGDLSVYWYQQSLDQGLQFLIQYYNGEERAKGNILERFSAQQFPDLHSELNLSSLELGDSALYFCASSVGDRSEKLFFGSGTQLSVL.

J is TRBJ2-1 and V is TRBV21-1; the table calls TRBD2, which could not be checked here. TRBV21-1 represents a pseudogene. This CDR3 is 17 amino acids long. CDR3 sequence (DNA): TGTGCCGGAGCCGGGACTAGCGGGGGCTGCTCCTACAATGAGCAGTTCTTC. It is translated as CAGAGTSGGCSYNEQFF.

The gene calls are TRBV20-1 and TRBJ2-7, with 8 bases that match TRBD2. The ends lost 3 bases at V and 0 bases at J; junction bases unmatched: 10. CDR3 length equals 16 residues. Germline V gene lookup returns CDR1 DFQATT and CDR2 SNEGSKA (reference sequence). The CDR3 DNA follows: TGCAGTGCTAGTGGGTCTAGCGGGCAAAGCTCCTACGAGCAGTACTTC. This sequence encodes CSASGSSGQSSYEQYF.

This chain connects TRBV1 to TRBJ2-1; TRBD1 is taken as the D call from the table, unchecked against the DNA. TRBV1 corresponds to a pseudogene. The CDR3 extends over 17 amino acids. CDR3 nucleotides: TGCACCAGCAGCCAAGATTGGCCCGGGACAGATAGGGATGAGCAGTTCTTC. Amino acid sequence: CTSSQDWPGTDRDEQFF.

The V call is TRBV3-1 (or the pseudogene TRBV3-2), the J call TRBJ2-2; TRBD1 agrees at 7 bases. The CDR3 is 13 residues long. The germline gives CDR1 LGHDT, CDR2 YNNKEL (reference sequence). V gave up 4 bases and J gave up 4 bases; unmatched junction bases: 0. The CDR3 protein is CASSPGGTGELFF. The CDR3 DNA reads TGTGCCAGCAGCCCAGGGGGCACCGGGGAGCTGTTTTTT.